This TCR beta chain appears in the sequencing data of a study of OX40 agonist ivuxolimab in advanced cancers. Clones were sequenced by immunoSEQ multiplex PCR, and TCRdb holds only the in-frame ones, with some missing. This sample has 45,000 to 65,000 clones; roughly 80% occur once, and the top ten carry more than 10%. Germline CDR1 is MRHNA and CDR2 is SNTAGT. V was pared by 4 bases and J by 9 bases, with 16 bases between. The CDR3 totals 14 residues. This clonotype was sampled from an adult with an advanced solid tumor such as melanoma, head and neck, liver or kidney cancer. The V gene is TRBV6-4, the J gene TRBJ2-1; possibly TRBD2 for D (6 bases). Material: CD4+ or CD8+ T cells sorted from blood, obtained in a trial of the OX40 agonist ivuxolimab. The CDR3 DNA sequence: TGTGCCAGCAGTGCTGCGGGAAGCTCGCCTGAGCAGTTCTTC. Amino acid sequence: CASSAAGSSPEQFF.